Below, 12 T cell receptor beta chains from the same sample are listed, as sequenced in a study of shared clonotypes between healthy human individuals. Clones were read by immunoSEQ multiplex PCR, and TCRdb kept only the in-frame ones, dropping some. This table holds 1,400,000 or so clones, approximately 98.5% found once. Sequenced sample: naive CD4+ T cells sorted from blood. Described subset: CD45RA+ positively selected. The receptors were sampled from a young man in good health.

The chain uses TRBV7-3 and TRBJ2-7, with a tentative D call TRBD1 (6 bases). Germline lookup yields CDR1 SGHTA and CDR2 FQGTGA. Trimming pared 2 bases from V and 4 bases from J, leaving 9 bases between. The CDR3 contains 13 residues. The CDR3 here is CASSLHTGYEQYF. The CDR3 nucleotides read TGTGCCAGCAGCTTACACACAGGGTACGAGCAGTACTTC.

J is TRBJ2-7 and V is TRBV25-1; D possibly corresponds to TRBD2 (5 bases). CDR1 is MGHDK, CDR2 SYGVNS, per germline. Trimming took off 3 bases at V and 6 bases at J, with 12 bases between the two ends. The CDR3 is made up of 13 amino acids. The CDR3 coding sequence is TGTGCCAGCAGTGAGAGAGGGCCAACCGAGCAGTACTTC. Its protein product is CASSERGPTEQYF.

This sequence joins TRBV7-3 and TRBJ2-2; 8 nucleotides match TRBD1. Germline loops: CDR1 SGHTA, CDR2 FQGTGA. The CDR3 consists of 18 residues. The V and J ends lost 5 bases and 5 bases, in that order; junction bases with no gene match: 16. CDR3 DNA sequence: TGTGCCAGCAGCGTACTACAGGGGGGTAAATTGAGGACCGGGGAGCTGTTTTTT. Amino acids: CASSVLQGGKLRTGELFF.

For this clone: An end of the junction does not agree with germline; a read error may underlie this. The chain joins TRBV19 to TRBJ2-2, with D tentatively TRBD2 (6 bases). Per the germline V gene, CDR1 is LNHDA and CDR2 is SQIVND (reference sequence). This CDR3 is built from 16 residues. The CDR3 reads CASSIVGLANTGELFF. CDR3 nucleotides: TGTGCCAGTAGTATAGTTGGCCTAGCGAATACCGGGGAGCTGTTTTTT.

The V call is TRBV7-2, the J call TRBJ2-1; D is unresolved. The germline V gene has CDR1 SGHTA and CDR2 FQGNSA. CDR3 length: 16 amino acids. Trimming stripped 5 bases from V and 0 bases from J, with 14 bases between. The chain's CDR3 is CASSPARLSSYNEQFF. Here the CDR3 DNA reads TGTGCCAGCAGCCCCGCCAGGCTGAGCTCCTACAATGAGCAGTTCTTC.

This CDR3 reads CASSQAGWYRYEQYF. For the CDR3, the DNA is TGTGCCAGCAGCCAAGCGGGATGGTATCGCTACGAGCAGTACTTC. The chain is built from TRBV14 and TRBJ2-7; TRBD2 might be the D (5 bases). Germline values: CDR1 SGHDN, CDR2 FVKESK. The CDR3 extends over 15 amino acids. Trimming pared 1 base from V and 3 bases from J, leaving 13 bases between.

As DNA, the CDR3 is TGTGCCAGCAGCGTAGGGCAGAGGCACTATGGCTACACCTTC. Its protein is CASSVGQRHYGYTF. The chain links TRBV9 to TRBJ1-2; unclear D gene. Trimming cost V 0 bases and J 3 bases, with 9 bases left between them. This CDR3 is built from 14 residues. CDR1 SGDLS and CDR2 YYNGEE come from the germline V gene.

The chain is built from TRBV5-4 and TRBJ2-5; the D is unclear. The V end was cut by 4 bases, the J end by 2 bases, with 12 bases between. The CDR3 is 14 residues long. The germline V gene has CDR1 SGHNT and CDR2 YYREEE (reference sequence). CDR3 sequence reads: CASSEKAGQETQYF. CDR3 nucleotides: TGTGCCAGCAGCGAGAAGGCAGGACAAGAGACCCAGTACTTC.

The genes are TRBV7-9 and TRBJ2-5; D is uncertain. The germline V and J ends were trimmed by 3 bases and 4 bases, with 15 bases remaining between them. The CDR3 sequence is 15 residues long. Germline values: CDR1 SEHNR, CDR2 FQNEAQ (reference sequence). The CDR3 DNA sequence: TGTGCCAGCAGCTTTGGCCCACCCCCCACAGAGACCCAGTACTTC. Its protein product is CASSFGPPPTETQYF. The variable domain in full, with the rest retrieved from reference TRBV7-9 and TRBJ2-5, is DTGVSQNPRHKITKRGQNVTFRCDPISEHNRLYWYRQTLGQGPEFLTYFQNEAQLEKSRLLSDRFSAERPKGSFSTLEIQRTEQGDSAMYLCASSFGPPPTETQYFGPGTRLLVL.

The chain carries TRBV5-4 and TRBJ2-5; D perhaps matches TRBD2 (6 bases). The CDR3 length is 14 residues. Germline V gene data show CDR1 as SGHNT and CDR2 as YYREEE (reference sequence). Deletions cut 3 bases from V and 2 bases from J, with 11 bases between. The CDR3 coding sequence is TGTGCCAGCAGCTCCGGGAGAAGACAAGAGACCCAGTACTTC. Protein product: CASSSGRRQETQYF. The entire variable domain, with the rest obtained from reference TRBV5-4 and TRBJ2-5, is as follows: ETGVTQSPTHLIKTRGQQVTLRCSSQSGHNTVSWYQQALGQGPQFIFQYYREEENGRGNFPPRFSGLQFPNYSSELNVNALELDDSALYLCASSSGRRQETQYFGPGTRLLVL.

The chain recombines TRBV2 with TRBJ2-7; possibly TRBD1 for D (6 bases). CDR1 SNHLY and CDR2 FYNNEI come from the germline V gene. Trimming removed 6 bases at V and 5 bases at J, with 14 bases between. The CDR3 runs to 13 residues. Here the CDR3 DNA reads TGTGCCAGCAGCAGGGGACCGGGGAACGAGCAGTACTTC. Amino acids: CASSRGPGNEQYF.

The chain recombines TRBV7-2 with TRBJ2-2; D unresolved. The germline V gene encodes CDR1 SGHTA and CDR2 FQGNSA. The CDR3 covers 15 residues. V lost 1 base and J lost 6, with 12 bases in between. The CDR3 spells CASSLDGLLPGELFF. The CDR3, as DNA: TGTGCCAGCAGCTTAGATGGTCTATTACCCGGGGAGCTGTTTTTT.